This TCR beta chain emerged from a study of T cells in tuberculosis. Produced via immunoSEQ multiplex PCR; TCRdb's table is partial and in-frame only. The top ten clones hold 5.5% to 7.5% of a sample with 30,000 or so clones, about 92% of them seen once. The sample's time point: new active TB diagnosis, blood taken before or within 7 days of starting treatment. This TCR was sampled from an adult with tuberculosis. Some clones in this sample may be carry-over from other donors' samples. The source material was PBMCs, sampled at tuberculosis diagnosis.

The CDR3, as DNA: TGTGCCAGTAGTAGTACAGGGTCTGCGAACACTGAAGCTTTCTTT. This translates into CASSSTGSANTEAFF. The V and J genes are TRBV19 and TRBJ1-1; tentative D call: TRBD1 (6 bases). Trimming stripped 4 bases from V and 1 base from J, with 13 bases between. There are 15 residues in the CDR3. Germline lookup yields CDR1 LNHDA and CDR2 SQIVND (reference sequence).